Sequencing of this T cell receptor (beta chain) was carried out in a study of identical twins. Study conclusions and caveats: Out-of-frame sharing of TCR alpha in monozygotic twins was underestimated by models.

Only healthy Caucasians were enrolled as donors. A remark on this clonotype: Its target is unknown.

Germline values: CDR1 MDHEN, CDR2 SYDVKM. The CDR3 totals 15 residues. Trimming took 2 bases from V and 4 from J; bases not matched to a gene: 2. MiXCR, applied by TCRdb to the 5' RACE reads, yields one record per CDR3 protein. The sample yields 1.5 million to 2 million distinct CDR3 sequences, roughly a third seen once. The clonotype was recovered from a newborn girl in good health. This rearrangement joins TRBV28 to TRBJ2-1; 10 bases match TRBD1. Sequences were obtained from cord blood. The CDR3 loop reads CASSLQDRGYNEQFF. DNA of the CDR3: TGTGCCAGCAGTTTACAGGACAGGGGGTACAATGAGCAGTTCTTC.